This T cell receptor beta chain was identified during a study of T cell responses to AZD1222 COVID-19 vaccine. Data came from immunoSEQ multiplex PCR; TCRdb stores just in-frame clones and leaves some out. The sample contains tens of thousands of clones, 91% of which appear only once. Looked up from germline, CDR1 is SNHLY and CDR2 is FYNNEI. This CDR3 contains 14 residues. Trimming took 2 bases from V and 4 from J, leaving 11 bases between them. Study conclusions and caveats: Only 5 or 6 AZD1222 recipients tested seropositive at baseline. All repertoire sampling was performed exclusively after the peak T cell response. Donors skewed white British and female; clonal diversity was possibly underestimated. Unmutated variant regions are reportedly targeted by nearly half of spike-specific TCRs.

In regard to this clone: Its target is not known.

The V call is TRBV2, the J call TRBJ1-2, with D maybe TRBD1 (5 bases). The source material was peripheral blood, sampled on day 0 of MenACWY control vaccination. This clonotype was obtained from an adult in good health. CDR3 in amino acids: CASSETDSFYGYTF. CDR3 nucleotides: TGTGCCAGCAGTGAAACCGACAGTTTCTATGGCTACACCTTC. The entire variable domain, with the rest obtained from reference TRBV2 and TRBJ1-2, is as follows: EPEVTQTPSHQVTQMGQEVILRCVPISNHLYFYWYRQILGQKVEFLVSFYNNEISEKSEIFDDQFSVERPDGSNFTLKIRSTKLEDSAMYFCASSETDSFYGYTFGSGTRLTVV.